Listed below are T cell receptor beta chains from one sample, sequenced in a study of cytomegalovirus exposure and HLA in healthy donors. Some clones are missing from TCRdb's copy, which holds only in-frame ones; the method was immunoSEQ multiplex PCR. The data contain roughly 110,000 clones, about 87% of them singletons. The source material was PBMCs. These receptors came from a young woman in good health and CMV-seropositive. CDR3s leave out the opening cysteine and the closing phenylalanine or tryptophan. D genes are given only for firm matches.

CDR3: ASSPRTGEHTQY
V: TRBV9
D: TRBD1

CDR3: AIAPRQGEGTEAF
V: TRBV10-3
D: TRBD1

CDR3: ASGSVGVGANVLT
V: TRBV6-1
D: -

CDR3: ASSYSGSYTDTQY
V: TRBV6-6
D: -

CDR3: ASSLEGGLTNEKLF
V: TRBV7-9
D: -

CDR3: ASTLADRYNSPLH
V: TRBV6-6
D: -

CDR3: ASSYGGGTGELF
V: TRBV7-9
D: TRBD2

CDR3: ASSLTTHEQY
V: TRBV5-6
D: -

CDR3: ASSLTGTGGNQPQH
V: TRBV27
D: TRBD1

CDR3: ASSPGTGNGANVLT
V: TRBV10-1
D: TRBD1

CDR3: ASSLEPWGVRGYNSPLH
V: TRBV7-8
D: -

CDR3: ASSVRENTEAF
V: TRBV5-1
D: -

CDR3: ASSSPGQGVSDTQY
V: TRBV6-6
D: TRBD1

CDR3: ASSSTGRDTGELF
V: TRBV5-1
D: -

CDR3: ASVAGSTGELF
V: TRBV6-1
D: -

CDR3: ASLGQGEGYGYT
V: TRBV28
D: TRBD1

CDR3: ASSGQGNSPLH
V: TRBV2
D: TRBD1

CDR3: AISDRSSYNSPLH
V: TRBV10-3
D: -

CDR3: ASSLAGGVYNEQF
V: TRBV11-3
D: TRBD2

CDR3: ASSLWLFTRDRGTDTQY
V: TRBV11-3
D: TRBD1

CDR3: ASSWGQGFDEQY
V: TRBV5-4
D: TRBD1

CDR3: ASSQGGDSPLH
V: TRBV4-1
D: -

CDR3: ASSPGIDEQF
V: TRBV6-5
D: -

CDR3: ASRPGQGIYEQY
V: TRBV6-1
D: TRBD1

CDR3: ASSDSWGQGLGSNQPQH
V: TRBV2
D: TRBD1

CDR3: ASSQDPRAYGSPLH
V: TRBV4-3
D: -

CDR3: ASSEEALGPYGYT
V: TRBV6-1
D: -

CDR3: ASSEDRGKGYT
V: TRBV19
D: TRBD1

CDR3: ASSFLGRAYEQY
V: TRBV28
D: -

CDR3: ASSQEQGSNTEAF
V: TRBV4-3
D: -

CDR3: AWRGQEKQTDTQY
V: TRBV30
D: TRBD1